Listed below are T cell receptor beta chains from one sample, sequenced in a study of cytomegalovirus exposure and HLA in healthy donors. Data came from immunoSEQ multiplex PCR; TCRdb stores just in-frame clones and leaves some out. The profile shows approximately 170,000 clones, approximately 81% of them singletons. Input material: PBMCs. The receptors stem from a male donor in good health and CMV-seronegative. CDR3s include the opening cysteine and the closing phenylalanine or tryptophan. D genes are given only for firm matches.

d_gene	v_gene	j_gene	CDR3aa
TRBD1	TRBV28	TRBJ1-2	CASSSPGTGNGYTF
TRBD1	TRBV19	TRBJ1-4	CASSGETGQSYEKLFF
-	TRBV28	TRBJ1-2	CASSLVAGTYGYTF
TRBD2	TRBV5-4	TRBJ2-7	CASSFRGGVYEQYF
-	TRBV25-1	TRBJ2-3	CASSEGGATGQYF
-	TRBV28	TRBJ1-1	CASSLSYPGQKTEAFF
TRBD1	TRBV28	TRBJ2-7	CASRPRDRARYEQYF
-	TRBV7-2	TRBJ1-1	CASSLDRVNTEAFF
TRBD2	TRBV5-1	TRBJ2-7	CASSVGLAGGPLSYEQYF
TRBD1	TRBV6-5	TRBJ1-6	CASSYSDRVAGSPLHF
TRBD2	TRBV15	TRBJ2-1	CATSIRVAGASYNEQFF
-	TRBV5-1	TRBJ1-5	CASTPEDYSNQPQHF
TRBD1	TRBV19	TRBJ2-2	CASSKGQMNTGELFF
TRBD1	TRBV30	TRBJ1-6	CAWSVRDRGLSSYNSPLHF
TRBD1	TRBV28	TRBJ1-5	CASSRGQSDQPQHF
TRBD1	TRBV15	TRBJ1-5	CATSRDLGDRGQPQHF
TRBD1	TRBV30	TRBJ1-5	CAWSRDRGRGGNQPQHF
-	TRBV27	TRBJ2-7	CASRSNYEQYF
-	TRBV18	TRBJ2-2	CASSSLAIETGELFF
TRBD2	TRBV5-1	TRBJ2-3	CASSLTSFRDTQYF
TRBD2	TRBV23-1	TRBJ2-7	CASSRATGTGTSGGSYEQYF
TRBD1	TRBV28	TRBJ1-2	CASSFGQGAYGYTF
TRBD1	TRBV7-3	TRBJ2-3	CASGRQGASDTQYF
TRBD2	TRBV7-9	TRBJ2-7	CSSSPRTSGNEQYF